Shown below are 10 T cell receptor beta chains from a single sample sequenced in a study of CD8 T cells in Susac syndrome. cDNA came from about 0.5 to 1 ug RNA primed by random hexamers. MiXCR, applied by TCRdb to the immunoSEQ multiplex PCR reads, yields one record per CDR3 protein. The table has 250,000 to 300,000 distinct CDR3 sequences, around 85% seen once. The sequenced sample was CD8+ T cells from PBMCs. The receptors shown here come from a human donor with multiple sclerosis.

This clonotype was seen more than once but under ten times. The rearrangement joins TRBV29-1 to TRBJ2-7; D call uncertain. Trimming stripped 6 bases from V and 0 bases from J, with 12 bases between. The CDR3 length is 13 residues. Germline loops: CDR1 SQVTM, CDR2 ANQGSEA. CDR3 DNA: TGCAGCGTCCTAGGCCTCAGCTCCTACGAGCAGTACTTC. Residues: CSVLGLSSYEQYF.

This chain links TRBV18 with TRBJ2-7, with D possibly called TRBD1 or TRBD2 (5 bases each). The V and J ends lost 1 base and 0 bases respectively, with 10 bases between them. Germline V CDR1 and CDR2: KGHSH, LQKENI. The CDR3 is 15 amino acids. CDR3 loop: CASSPRGRASYEQYF. As DNA, the CDR3 is TGTGCCAGCTCACCACGGGGACGGGCCTCCTACGAGCAGTACTTC.

The V gene is TRBV7-2, the J gene TRBJ2-5; TRBD1 might be the D (6 bases). The V gene's germline CDR1 is SGHTA and CDR2 FQGNSA. This CDR3 contains 17 residues. V dropped 4 bases and J dropped 4 bases, with 22 bases sitting between them. CDR3: CASSSRGLGRGRETQYF. For the CDR3, the DNA is TGTGCCAGCAGCTCTAGGGGCTTGGGCAGGGGAAGAGAGACCCAGTACTTC.

The CDR3 coding sequence is TGCGCCAGCAGCCTCGTTCTGAACTATAACTACGAGCAGTACTTC. Translation gives CASSLVLNYNYEQYF. The chain has TRBV4-1 and TRBJ2-7; unclear D gene. V gave up 4 bases and J gave up 3 bases, with 16 bases separating them. Germline V CDR1 and CDR2: MGHRA, YSYEKL. This CDR3 contains 15 residues.

The chain is built from TRBV2 and TRBJ1-5; D gene unclear. Germline V gene lookup returns CDR1 SNHLY and CDR2 FYNNEI. The V end lost 4 bases, the J end lost 5 bases, and 12 bases lay between the germline ends. The CDR3 is made up of 14 amino acids. This CDR3 is CASSVLQDYQPQHF. The CDR3 bases are TGTGCCAGCAGTGTTTTACAAGACTATCAGCCCCAGCATTTT.

V usage is TRBV2 and J usage is TRBJ1-5; 8 bases fit TRBD1. J gave up 3 bases and V 7 bases, and 11 bases lay outside the gene matches. Germline lookup yields CDR1 SNHLY and CDR2 FYNNEI. The CDR3 covers 16 residues. CDR3 DNA: TGTGCCAGCAAGGGACCAGGGACAGGAGACAATCAGCCCCAGCATTTT. Translated, it gives CASKGPGTGDNQPQHF.

The chain recombines TRBV6-1 with TRBJ2-5; 9 bases agree with TRBD2. After removal of 7 bases from V and 4 bases from J, the junction contained 10 bases not matched to a gene. There are 15 residues in the CDR3. The germline V gene has CDR1 MNHNS and CDR2 SASEGT. In nucleotides, the CDR3 is TGTGCCAGCAAGTTCTGGGGCGGGAGGGGAGAGACCCAGTACTTC. Residues: CASKFWGGRGETQYF.

This chain joins TRBV19 and TRBJ1-1; TRBD1 is a possible D gene (6 bases). Per the germline V gene, CDR1 is LNHDA and CDR2 is SQIVND (reference sequence). This CDR3 has 13 amino acids. V lost 8 bases and J lost 0, with 10 bases in between. The CDR3 here is CASFRGMNTEAFF. Here the CDR3 DNA reads TGTGCCAGTTTCAGGGGCATGAACACTGAAGCTTTCTTT.

The chain uses TRBV15 and TRBJ2-1; 8 nucleotides agree with TRBD1. The V and J ends lost 3 bases and 9 bases, in that order; junction bases with no gene match: 16. CDR1 and CDR2 from the germline V gene are LNHNV and YYDKDF (reference sequence). The CDR3 extends over 17 amino acids. The CDR3 DNA follows: TGTGCCACCAGCAGCTTACTCCTTGGGACAGGAATTCGTGAGCAGTTCTTC. Protein sequence: CATSSLLLGTGIREQFF.

This clonotype has just a few counts. The rearrangement uses TRBV4-3 and TRBJ2-7; 9 bases line up with TRBD1. CDR1 LGHNA and CDR2 YSLEER come from the germline V gene. CDR3 length: 15 residues. The V gene end was trimmed by 4 bases and the J gene end by 3 bases; junction bases not matched to a gene: 7. The DNA for the CDR3 is TGCGCCAGCAGCCCTACCGGGACAGGGCTCTACGAGCAGTACTTC. Its translation is CASSPTGTGLYEQYF.